This T cell receptor (beta chain) was documented in a study of blood T cells in healthy people across ages. Every sample had a minimum of 6 million PBMCs isolated. In regard to this clonotype: Its antigen remains unknown. A junction end diverges from the germline sequence, so it may reflect a read error.

The germline V gene has CDR1 SGHAT and CDR2 FQNNGV. This CDR3 comprises 15 residues. Then a second PCR, running about 6 to 12 cycles, was carried out with a sample-barcoded 5' primer and a J-beta primer mix. TCRdb passed the 5' RACE reads through MiXCR, listing each CDR3 protein once. Among some 1 million distinct CDR3 sequences listed, 45% were seen once. Findings and limits, study-wide: Naive T cell percentage by flow cytometry tracked strongly with beta diversity.

Sequenced sample: blood. This TCR was recovered from a woman aged 55 to 70 in good health. V and J are TRBV11-2 and TRBJ2-1, with 10 nucleotides matching TRBD2. Here the CDR3 reads CANSRTSGTYNEQFF. Written as DNA, the CDR3 is TGTGCCAACAGCCGAACTAGCGGGACCTACAATGAGCAGTTCTTC.